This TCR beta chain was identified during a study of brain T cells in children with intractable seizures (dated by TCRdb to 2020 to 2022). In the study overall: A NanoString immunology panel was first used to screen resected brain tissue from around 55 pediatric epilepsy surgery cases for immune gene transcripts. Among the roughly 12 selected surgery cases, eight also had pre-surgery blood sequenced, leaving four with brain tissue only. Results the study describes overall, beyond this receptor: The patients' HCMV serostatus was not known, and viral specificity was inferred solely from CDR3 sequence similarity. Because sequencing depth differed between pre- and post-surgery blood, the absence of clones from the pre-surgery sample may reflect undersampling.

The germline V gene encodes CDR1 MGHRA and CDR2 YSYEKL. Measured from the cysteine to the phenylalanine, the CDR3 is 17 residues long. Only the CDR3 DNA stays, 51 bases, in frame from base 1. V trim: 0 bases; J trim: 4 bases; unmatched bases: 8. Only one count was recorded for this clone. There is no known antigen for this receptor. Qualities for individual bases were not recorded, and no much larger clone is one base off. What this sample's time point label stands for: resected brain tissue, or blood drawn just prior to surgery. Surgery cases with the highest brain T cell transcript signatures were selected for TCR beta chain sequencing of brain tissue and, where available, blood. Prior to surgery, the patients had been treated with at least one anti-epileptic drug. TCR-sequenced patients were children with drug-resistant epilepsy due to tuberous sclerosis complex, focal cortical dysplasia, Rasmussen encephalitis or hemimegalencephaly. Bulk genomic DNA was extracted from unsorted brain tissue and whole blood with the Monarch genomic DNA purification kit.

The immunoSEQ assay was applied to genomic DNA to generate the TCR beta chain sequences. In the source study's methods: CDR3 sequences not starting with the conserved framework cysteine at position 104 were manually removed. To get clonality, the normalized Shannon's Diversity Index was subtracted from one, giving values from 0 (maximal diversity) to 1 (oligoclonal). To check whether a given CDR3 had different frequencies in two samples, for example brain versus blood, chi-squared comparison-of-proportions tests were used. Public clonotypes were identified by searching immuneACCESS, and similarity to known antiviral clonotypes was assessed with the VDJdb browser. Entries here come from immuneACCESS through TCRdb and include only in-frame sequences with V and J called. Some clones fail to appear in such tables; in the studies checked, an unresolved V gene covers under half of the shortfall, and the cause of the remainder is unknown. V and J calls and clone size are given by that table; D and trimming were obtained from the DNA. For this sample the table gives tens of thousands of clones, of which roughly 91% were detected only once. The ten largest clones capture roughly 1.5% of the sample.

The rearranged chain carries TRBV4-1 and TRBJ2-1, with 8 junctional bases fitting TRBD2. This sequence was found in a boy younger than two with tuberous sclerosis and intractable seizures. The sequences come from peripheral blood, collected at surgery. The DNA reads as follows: TGCGCCAGCAGCCAAGATTCAACTAGCGGATCTTACAATGAGCAGTTCTTC. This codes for CASSQDSTSGSYNEQFF.